The rows below give T cell receptor beta chains drawn from one sample of a study of Ad26.COV2.S vaccination and SARS-CoV-2 variants. The data were produced by immunoSEQ multiplex PCR, yet TCRdb's version contains in-frame clones alone and is incomplete. The sample contains around 500,000 clones, roughly nine tenths of which appear only once. Sequencing was performed on peripheral blood, taken in a trial of Ad26.COV2.S vaccine versus placebo. These receptors were obtained from a person aged 18 to 65 who received the Ad26.COV2.S COVID-19 vaccine or a placebo. The CDR3 runs from the conserved cysteine through the conserved F or W. Each record gives: V gene, D gene, J gene, clone size, CDR3 DNA, CDR3 protein. A D gene is named only where the DNA matches it firmly. Size is stated for part of the rows, as once, few or many counts, or as a class when the clone is expanded.

V gene: TRBV6-6
D gene: TRBD1
J gene: TRBJ1-3
clone size: NA
CDR3 DNA: TGTGCCAGCAGGTCCGGGACAGGGCTTTCTGGAAACACCATATATTTT
CDR3 protein: CASRSGTGLSGNTIYF

V gene: TRBV11-2
D gene: TRBD2
J gene: TRBJ2-5
clone size: NA
CDR3 DNA: TGTGCCAGCAGCGCCACCGGGACTATTGGGGAGACCCAGTACTTC
CDR3 protein: CASSATGTIGETQYF

V gene: TRBV13
D gene: NA
J gene: TRBJ2-6
clone size: NA
CDR3 DNA: TGTGCCAGCAGCTTAATTTCTGGGGCCAACGTCCTGACTTTC
CDR3 protein: CASSLISGANVLTF

V gene: TRBV7-9
D gene: NA
J gene: TRBJ1-2
clone size: NA
CDR3 DNA: TGTGCCAGCAGCTTAGGGGTGCAGGGAATCTATGGCTACACCTTC
CDR3 protein: CASSLGVQGIYGYTF

V gene: TRBV9
D gene: NA
J gene: TRBJ1-5
clone size: NA
CDR3 DNA: TGTGCCAGCAGTCCCGGACAGTCCAATCAGCCCCAGCATTTT
CDR3 protein: CASSPGQSNQPQHF

V gene: TRBV15
D gene: NA
J gene: TRBJ2-3
clone size: NA
CDR3 DNA: TGTGCCACCAGATCTCCCCCTCCGGACAGCGATCGAACAGATACGCAGTATTTT
CDR3 protein: CATRSPPPDSDRTDTQYF

V gene: TRBV11-2
D gene: NA
J gene: TRBJ1-1
clone size: NA
CDR3 DNA: TGTGCCAGCAGCTTAGATCCGGCAGGCGCTACTGAAGCTTTCTTT
CDR3 protein: CASSLDPAGATEAFF

V gene: TRBV5-1
D gene: TRBD2
J gene: TRBJ2-5
clone size: NA
CDR3 DNA: TGCGCCAGCAGCGGACTAGCGGGGGTGGAGACCCAGTACTTC
CDR3 protein: CASSGLAGVETQYF

V gene: TRBV11-2
D gene: NA
J gene: TRBJ2-3
clone size: NA
CDR3 DNA: TGTGCCAGCGGCAACCTTACAGGGTTAGATACAGATACGCAGTATTTT
CDR3 protein: CASGNLTGLDTDTQYF

V gene: TRBV12-3/TRBV12-4
D gene: NA
J gene: TRBJ2-1
clone size: NA
CDR3 DNA: TGTGCCAGCAGTTTGCGTAGGTACAATGAGCAGTTCTTC
CDR3 protein: CASSLRRYNEQFF

V gene: TRBV27
D gene: TRBD1
J gene: TRBJ1-6
clone size: NA
CDR3 DNA: TGTGCCAGCAGACCGGGACAGGGACATTCACCCCTCCACTTT
CDR3 protein: CASRPGQGHSPLHF

V gene: TRBV19
D gene: NA
J gene: TRBJ1-2
clone size: NA
CDR3 DNA: TGTGCCAGTAGAAGGGAATGGGCAGGGGACTATGGCTACACCTTC
CDR3 protein: CASRREWAGDYGYTF

V gene: TRBV5-4
D gene: NA
J gene: TRBJ2-2
clone size: NA
CDR3 DNA: TGTGCCAGCAGCTTGGCCAGGGGGGCGAACACCGGGGAGCTGTTTTTT
CDR3 protein: CASSLARGANTGELFF

V gene: TRBV6-5
D gene: NA
J gene: TRBJ1-3
clone size: NA
CDR3 DNA: TGTGCCAGCAGTTACGGGACTCAAAACACCATATATTTT
CDR3 protein: CASSYGTQNTIYF

V gene: TRBV27
D gene: TRBD2
J gene: TRBJ2-7
clone size: NA
CDR3 DNA: TGTGCCAGCAGTTCCCCGGTGAGCGGGACCTACGAGCAGTACTTC
CDR3 protein: CASSSPVSGTYEQYF

V gene: TRBV13
D gene: TRBD1
J gene: TRBJ1-2
clone size: NA
CDR3 DNA: TGTGCCAGCAGCTCCACAGGGGAGGGGTATGGCTACACCTTC
CDR3 protein: CASSSTGEGYGYTF

V gene: TRBV7-2
D gene: TRBD2
J gene: TRBJ2-7
clone size: NA
CDR3 DNA: TGTGCCAGCAGCCCGGGAGGGGAACGATTTAGCGAGCAGTACTTC
CDR3 protein: CASSPGGERFSEQYF

V gene: TRBV2
D gene: NA
J gene: TRBJ2-7
clone size: NA
CDR3 DNA: TGTGCCAGCAGCCCAGGGAGAGGTTACGAGCAGTACTTC
CDR3 protein: CASSPGRGYEQYF

V gene: TRBV3-1/TRBV3-2
D gene: NA
J gene: TRBJ2-2
clone size: NA
CDR3 DNA: TGTGCCAGCAGCCCGTTAGGGACCACAGGGAACACCGGGGAGCTGTTTTTT
CDR3 protein: CASSPLGTTGNTGELFF

V gene: TRBV10-3
D gene: NA
J gene: TRBJ1-5
clone size: NA
CDR3 DNA: TGTGCCATCAGTGAGTCGGTTCAGCCCCAGCATTTT
CDR3 protein: CAISESVQPQHF

V gene: TRBV2
D gene: NA
J gene: TRBJ2-3
clone size: NA
CDR3 DNA: TGTGCCAGCCGCCGTACAGATACGCAGTATTTT
CDR3 protein: CASRRTDTQYF

V gene: TRBV20-1
D gene: NA
J gene: TRBJ1-6
clone size: few
CDR3 DNA: TGCAGTGTCGATAATGGGGCCCTCCACTTT
CDR3 protein: CSVDNGALHF

V gene: TRBV20-1
D gene: NA
J gene: TRBJ1-5
clone size: NA
CDR3 DNA: TGCAGTGCTAGTTGGGGGAATAGCAATCAGCCCCAGCATTTT
CDR3 protein: CSASWGNSNQPQHF

V gene: TRBV29-1
D gene: NA
J gene: TRBJ2-3
clone size: NA
CDR3 DNA: TGCAGCGTTGCCGTGCGGGGCAGAAACACAGATACGCAGTATTTT
CDR3 protein: CSVAVRGRNTDTQYF

V gene: TRBV29-1
D gene: NA
J gene: TRBJ1-2
clone size: NA
CDR3 DNA: TGCAGCGTTGTCGGACACGAGTATGGCTACACCTTC
CDR3 protein: CSVVGHEYGYTF

V gene: TRBV7-8
D gene: NA
J gene: TRBJ1-6
clone size: few
CDR3 DNA: TGTGCCAGCAGCTTAGAGGCAGGTCCCTATAATTCACCCCTCCACTTT
CDR3 protein: CASSLEAGPYNSPLHF

V gene: TRBV5-6
D gene: NA
J gene: TRBJ2-7
clone size: NA
CDR3 DNA: TGTGCCAGCAGCTTGGGGCAGTACTACGAGCAGTACTTC
CDR3 protein: CASSLGQYYEQYF

V gene: TRBV5-1
D gene: NA
J gene: TRBJ2-2
clone size: NA
CDR3 DNA: TGCGCCAGCAGCGCGGGACAAGTTAACACCGGGGAGCTGTTTTTT
CDR3 protein: CASSAGQVNTGELFF

V gene: TRBV12-3/TRBV12-4
D gene: NA
J gene: TRBJ1-1
clone size: NA
CDR3 DNA: TGTGCCAGCAGTTTCACGGGGGCTGAAGCTTTCTTT
CDR3 protein: CASSFTGAEAFF

V gene: TRBV4-1
D gene: NA
J gene: TRBJ2-4
clone size: NA
CDR3 DNA: TGCGCCAGCAGCCATCCCCGGGACCGAAACATTCAGTACTTC
CDR3 protein: CASSHPRDRNIQYF

V gene: TRBV4-2
D gene: NA
J gene: TRBJ2-7
clone size: NA
CDR3 DNA: TGTGCCAGCAGCCAAGGGGACCGACTAGGGGAGCAGTACTTC
CDR3 protein: CASSQGDRLGEQYF

V gene: TRBV5-5
D gene: TRBD1
J gene: TRBJ2-7
clone size: NA
CDR3 DNA: TGTGCCAGCAGCCCGACCGGGACAGCCTACGAGCAGTACTTC
CDR3 protein: CASSPTGTAYEQYF

V gene: TRBV7-9
D gene: TRBD1
J gene: TRBJ1-1
clone size: NA
CDR3 DNA: TGTGCCAGCACCTCACCCCGACAGGGTTCCACTGAAGCTTTCTTT
CDR3 protein: CASTSPRQGSTEAFF

V gene: TRBV7-9
D gene: TRBD2
J gene: TRBJ2-1
clone size: NA
CDR3 DNA: TGTGCCAGCAGCTTAGGCGGGAGGCCCTCCTACAATGAGCAGTTCTTC
CDR3 protein: CASSLGGRPSYNEQFF

V gene: TRBV12-5
D gene: NA
J gene: TRBJ1-1
clone size: NA
CDR3 DNA: TGTGCTAGTGGTTTGGGGGTAGAAGCTTTCTTT
CDR3 protein: CASGLGVEAFF

V gene: TRBV18
D gene: NA
J gene: TRBJ1-3
clone size: NA
CDR3 DNA: TGTGCCAGCTCACAGGGGCACGGAAACACCATATATTTT
CDR3 protein: CASSQGHGNTIYF

V gene: TRBV5-1
D gene: TRBD1
J gene: TRBJ2-7
clone size: once
CDR3 DNA: TGCGCCAGCAGCTGGGACAGGGACAGGGGTTACGAGCAGTACTTC
CDR3 protein: CASSWDRDRGYEQYF

V gene: TRBV28
D gene: NA
J gene: TRBJ2-1
clone size: NA
CDR3 DNA: TGTGCCAGTACTACGGGAGACTCCTACAATGAGCAGTTCTTC
CDR3 protein: CASTTGDSYNEQFF

V gene: TRBV15
D gene: TRBD1
J gene: TRBJ2-7
clone size: once
CDR3 DNA: TGTGCCACCAGCGGACAGGATTCCTACGAGCAGTACTTC
CDR3 protein: CATSGQDSYEQYF

V gene: TRBV6-6
D gene: NA
J gene: TRBJ2-1
clone size: NA
CDR3 DNA: TGTGCCAGCAGCCACCTACAAGACGCCTACAATGAGCAGTTCTTC
CDR3 protein: CASSHLQDAYNEQFF

V gene: TRBV11-1
D gene: TRBD1
J gene: TRBJ1-2
clone size: NA
CDR3 DNA: TGTGCCAGCAGCCACACTAGCGACAGGGTTGGCTACACCTTC
CDR3 protein: CASSHTSDRVGYTF

V gene: TRBV7-9
D gene: NA
J gene: TRBJ2-6
clone size: once
CDR3 DNA: TGTGCCAGCAGCCCTGCGGGCGGGGCTACTGGGGCCAACGTCCTGACTTTC
CDR3 protein: CASSPAGGATGANVLTF

V gene: TRBV30
D gene: NA
J gene: TRBJ2-7
clone size: NA
CDR3 DNA: TGTGCCTGGAGTGTGGGCCACTCCTACGAGCAGTACTTC
CDR3 protein: CAWSVGHSYEQYF

V gene: TRBV18
D gene: NA
J gene: TRBJ2-7
clone size: NA
CDR3 DNA: TGTGCCAGCTCACCACCCGGGACCGCGGGCGAGCAGTACTTC
CDR3 protein: CASSPPGTAGEQYF

V gene: TRBV9
D gene: NA
J gene: TRBJ2-2
clone size: NA
CDR3 DNA: TGTGCCAGCAGCGTACCCGCGGGCACCGGGGAGCTGTTTTTT
CDR3 protein: CASSVPAGTGELFF

V gene: TRBV6-1
D gene: NA
J gene: TRBJ1-5
clone size: NA
CDR3 DNA: TGTGCCAGCAGTGAAACTCGGGGCAGCCCAGGGCCCCAGCATTTT
CDR3 protein: CASSETRGSPGPQHF

V gene: TRBV11-2
D gene: NA
J gene: TRBJ2-6
clone size: NA
CDR3 DNA: TGTGCCAGCAGCTTAGATTGGTCCGCTTCTGGGGCCAACGTCCTGACTTTC
CDR3 protein: CASSLDWSASGANVLTF

V gene: TRBV4-1
D gene: NA
J gene: TRBJ1-6
clone size: few
CDR3 DNA: TGCGCCAGCAGCACAACTGGACACACGGAATCACCCCTCCACTTT
CDR3 protein: CASSTTGHTESPLHF

V gene: TRBV27
D gene: NA
J gene: TRBJ2-7
clone size: once
CDR3 DNA: TGTGCCAGCAGTGCCCGGGGGTTTGGCAACGAGCAGTACTTC
CDR3 protein: CASSARGFGNEQYF

V gene: TRBV20-1
D gene: NA
J gene: TRBJ2-7
clone size: few
CDR3 DNA: TGCAGTGCGGGCCTCCGGGACGAGCAGTACTTC
CDR3 protein: CSAGLRDEQYF

V gene: TRBV5-4
D gene: TRBD1
J gene: TRBJ2-2
clone size: NA
CDR3 DNA: TGTGCCAGCAGCTGGCGACAGGGCACCGGGGAGCTGTTTTTT
CDR3 protein: CASSWRQGTGELFF

V gene: TRBV6-5
D gene: NA
J gene: TRBJ1-3
clone size: NA
CDR3 DNA: TGTGCCAGCAGTTACGGACACTCTGGAAACACCATATATTTT
CDR3 protein: CASSYGHSGNTIYF

V gene: TRBV5-8
D gene: NA
J gene: TRBJ2-1
clone size: NA
CDR3 DNA: TGTGCCAGCAGCTTGGGTGGCGATGAGCAGTTCTTC
CDR3 protein: CASSLGGDEQFF

V gene: TRBV30
D gene: NA
J gene: TRBJ1-1
clone size: NA
CDR3 DNA: TGTGCCTGGAGCAGGACAGTGAACACTGAAGCTTTCTTT
CDR3 protein: CAWSRTVNTEAFF